This T cell receptor (beta chain) was observed in a study of blood T cell repertoires in COVID-19 (dated by TCRdb to the early 2020s). Broadly, across the study: Samples from collaborators originated in the United States, Italy and Spain and spanned both the acute and convalescent phases of COVID-19. The repertoires were made available in a free public database intended to serve as a resource for research on the immune response to SARS-CoV-2. Sample metadata almost always included a de-identified subject ID, COVID-19 status, age in years and sex. The prospective study material was composed of cDNA or gDNA derived from T cells, B-cell-depleted T cells, or PBMCs. Samples came from the ongoing ImmuneRACE study (first 160 participants) plus 1,254 subjects from 6 global collaborators. Deeply sampled blood TCRbeta repertoires from subjects exposed to, actively infected with, or recovered from COVID-19 were included in the dataset. HLA class I and class II types, where available, came from metadata supplied by the sample provider rather than from assay-based typing. The study at large found these results: The amount of clinical and demographic metadata varied by source and participant and was provided uncurated.

TCRbeta CDR3 regions were amplified from genomic DNA using the immunoSEQ Assay, a bias-controlled multiplex PCR. Under the source paper's analysis protocol: The number of nucleated cells in each sample was estimated by amplification of reference gene primers within the assay. To quantify the absolute abundance of each unique TCRbeta CDR3 rearrangement, sequence reads were collapsed and filtered. For each sample, productive Simpson clonality was calculated as the square root of Simpson's diversity index across productive rearrangements. In TCRdb, the immuneACCESS table is reduced to in-frame sequences with V and J assigned. These tables do not hold every clone; where another copy was compared, an unresolved V gene accounts for under half, and the others remain unexplained. Clone size and V and J calls were adopted from that table, with D and trimming inferred from the DNA. Within this sample are tens of thousands of clones, with around 84% of them counted one time only. 9.5% to 15% of the sample rests with the top ten.

Notes on this clone: The specificity of this receptor is unknown. The junction and the germline gene differ at one end; a read error may be behind it.

As encoded in the germline V gene, CDR1 is SGHTA while CDR2 is FQGNSA. CDR3 length: 16 amino acids, cysteine to phenylalanine. Only CDR3 DNA is held: 48 bases, read in frame from base 1. Each collaborating institution followed its own protocols to collect whole blood in K2EDTA tubes. For TCRbeta analysis, collaborators shipped samples in one of three forms: frozen whole blood, isolated PBMCs, or DNA extracted from either of those sample types. The sequenced sample was peripheral blood. The receptor chain draws on TRBV7-2 and TRBJ2-5, with 8 middle bases fitting TRBD2. The TCR sequence derives from a human donor in a cohort sampled during active COVID-19. The nucleotides are TGTGCCAGCAGCTTAGGGCCAGCGGGAGACCAAAAGACCCAGTACTTC. The translation is CASSLGPAGDQKTQYF.